This record covers a single TCR beta chain. Libraries were prepared by immunoSEQ multiplex PCR; TCRdb keeps only in-frame clonotypes and omits some of them. The table shows 30,000 to 40,000 clones, with around 90% occurring only once. V shed 5 bases and J 5 bases; nucleotides not matched to a gene: 8. The CDR3 totals 14 residues. Germline V gene sequence: CDR1 SEHNR, CDR2 FQNEAQ (reference sequence). This record belongs to a study of OX40 agonist ivuxolimab in advanced cancers. The sample in question was CD4+ or CD8+ T cells sorted from blood, obtained in a trial of the OX40 agonist ivuxolimab. The receptor's source is an adult with an advanced solid tumor such as melanoma, head and neck, liver or kidney cancer. The rearrangement joins TRBV7-9 to TRBJ2-5; the match to TRBD1 covers 7 bases. The CDR3 region is CASSPYDREETQYF. The CDR3 DNA follows: TGTGCCAGCAGCCCCTATGACAGGGAGGAGACCCAGTACTTC.